What follows describes a single T cell receptor beta chain. This CDR3 is 15 amino acids long. Trimming left V 6 bases short and J 4 bases short, with 19 bases between. Germline V gives CDR1 SGHVS, CDR2 FQNEAQ. This record comes from a study of blood T cell repertoires in COVID-19. Overall study context: Some COVID-19 samples were acute and others convalescent; all came from the United States, Italy and Spain. Sample material is recorded as cDNA or gDNA derived from T cells, B-cell-depleted T cells, or PBMCs.

Authors' processing steps: Amplification of reference gene primers provided the estimated nucleated cell counts. Assay used: immunoSEQ multiplex PCR; TCRdb lists only in-frame clones, some missing. The V and J calls and clone size come from that table; D and trimming were worked out from the DNA. Here the sample spans about 240,000 clones, about nine tenths being singletons. The receptor was derived from a man aged 55 to 70 who had recovered from COVID-19. The genes are TRBV7-8 and TRBJ2-7; D possibly corresponds to TRBD2 (5 bases). The sequencing input was peripheral blood. CDR3 residues: CASSRTRAGVYEQYF. DNA of the CDR3: TGTGCCAGCAGTCGGACCCGGGCCGGGGTATACGAGCAGTACTTC.